Below are 4 T cell receptor beta chains sequenced from a single sample in a study of human T cells and chemical hapten exposure. Time point denoted: patch test 2, 6 weeks after DPC sensitization. Noted treatment: therapeutic diphenylcyclopropenone sensitization with weekly scalp DPC. MiXCR, run by TCRdb on the RACE reads, gives a single entry per CDR3 protein. The sample consists of around 130,000 distinct CDR3 sequences, 12% of them appearing once. This sample comprised whole blood, obtained in connection with sensitization to the hapten diphenylcyclopropenone (DPC). These receptor sequences come from a woman between 45 and 60 years old with alopecia areata. Some clones in this sample may be carry-over from other donors' samples.

Regarding this clonotype: A much larger clone differs by one base, so this may be a read error. This chain connects TRBV27 to TRBJ2-1; the D is unclear. The CDR3 is made up of 16 amino acids. CDR1 MNHEY and CDR2 SMNVEV come from the germline V gene (reference sequence). In nucleotides, the CDR3 is TGTGTCAGCAGTTTAGGGTCAGTAGAACGGTACAATGAGCAGTTCTTC. It encodes CVSSLGSVERYNEQFF.

The rearrangement uses TRBV7-2 and TRBJ2-5; D possibly corresponds to TRBD2 (5 bases). V lost 8 bases and J lost 2, with 6 bases in between. CDR1 SGHTA and CDR2 FQGNSA come from the germline V gene. The CDR3 runs 11 residues. The CDR3 spells CASQRQETQYF. In DNA form, the CDR3 reads TGTGCCAGCCAGCGGCAAGAGACCCAGTACTTC.

The chain has TRBV12-3 or TRBV12-4 and TRBJ2-7, with 7 bases lining up with TRBD2. This CDR3 spans 15 amino acids. The V and J ends lost 5 bases and 2 bases, in that order; junction bases with no gene match: 9. The CDR3 reads CASSGGGVRTYEQYF. CDR3 DNA: TGTGCCAGCAGTGGGGGGGGTGTTAGGACCTACGAGCAGTACTTC.

This clonotype has just a few counts. The V gene is TRBV6-6, the J gene TRBJ2-7; either TRBD1 or TRBD2 may fit D (5 bases each). V was cut by 6 bases and J by 7 bases, with 19 bases left in between. The CDR3 contains 14 residues. CDR1 is MNHNY, CDR2 SVGAGI, per germline (reference sequence). The CDR3 spells CASRPGTAAGEQYF. CDR3 bases: TGTGCCAGCAGGCCCGGGACGGCGGCCGGGGAGCAGTACTTC.